The 30 T cell receptor beta chains in this list originate from one sample, sequenced in a study of T cells in Graves' hyperthyroidism and ophthalmopathy. The source material, RNA transcripts, was used to amplify TCR beta CDR3 regions. First-round RT-PCR targeting the TCR CDR3 was performed with the HTBI primer set. MiXCR, run by TCRdb on the multiplex PCR reads, gives a single entry per CDR3 protein. The table lists hundreds of thousands of distinct CDR3 sequences, approximately 23% of them singletons. The material sequenced was blood. All receptors come from a woman in her 40s with Graves' ophthalmopathy.

This clonotype was found many times. This chain uses TRBV6-5 with TRBJ1-2; TRBD1 agrees at 12 bases. The CDR3 is made up of 14 amino acids. V lost 10 bases to trimming and J lost 3 bases; unmatched junction nucleotides: 6. The germline CDR1 and CDR2 sequences are MNHEY and SVGAGI. In DNA form, the CDR3 reads TGTGCCACAAAGGGACAGGGGGCGGACTATGGCTACACCTTC. The encoded protein is CATKGQGADYGYTF.

This clonotype came up many times. The rearrangement links TRBV28 to TRBJ2-4; perhaps TRBD2 as D (5 bases). This CDR3 comprises 14 residues. The V and J ends lost 2 bases and 0 bases respectively, with 5 bases between them. Germline CDR1 reads MDHEN; CDR2 reads SYDVKM. In nucleotides, the CDR3 is TGTGCCAGCAGTTTACTAGCAGCCAAAAACATTCAGTACTTC. Protein sequence: CASSLLAAKNIQYF.

This clonotype was seen at least ten times. The chain has TRBV11-2 and TRBJ2-7, with 7 nucleotides matching TRBD1. The CDR3 sequence is 17 residues long. V dropped 2 bases and J dropped 4; count of bases not matched to a gene: 14. The V gene's germline CDR1 is SGHAT and CDR2 FQNNGV. The CDR3 DNA reads as TGTGCCAGCAGCTTACTCACAGGGGCCAGTTACGGTTACGAGCAGTACTTC. This sequence encodes CASSLLTGASYGYEQYF.

Ten or more counts support this clonotype. V usage is TRBV28 and J usage is TRBJ1-5, with unresolved D. The CDR3 loop spans 13 amino acids. From germline, CDR1 is MDHEN and CDR2 SYDVKM. Trimming shortened V by 7 bases and J by 0 bases, and 7 bases separated the two germline ends. DNA for the CDR3: TGTGCCAGCATGGTTTTTAGCAATCAGCCCCAGCATTTT. This codes for CASMVFSNQPQHF.

This clonotype was seen repeatedly, ten times or more. This chain links TRBV9 with TRBJ2-7; 8 bases are a match to TRBD2. The V and J ends lost 0 bases and 7 bases, in that order; junction bases with no gene match: 9. This CDR3 is built from 15 residues. Per the germline V gene, CDR1 is SGDLS and CDR2 is YYNGEE. CDR3 nucleotides: TGTGCCAGCAGCGTAGGCCGGGAGGGCCTCTGGGAGCAGTACTTC. Its protein is CASSVGREGLWEQYF.

The CDR3 DNA follows: TGTGCCAGCTCGAGGCGGGACGTCCTCCGCGACGAGCAGTACTTC. This gives the protein CASSRRDVLRDEQYF. The chain employs TRBV25-1 and TRBJ2-7, with D possibly matching TRBD2 (6 bases). The CDR3 extends over 15 amino acids. V was trimmed by 8 bases and J by 5 bases, leaving 22 bases between them. Germline CDR1 MGHDK, CDR2 SYGVNS.

The sample holds many counts of this clonotype. The rearrangement uses TRBV28 and TRBJ1-4; D remains unclear. The CDR3 spans 12 residues. The ends were cut back, 3 bases at V and 7 bases at J, with 6 bases in the middle. Germline lookup yields CDR1 MDHEN and CDR2 SYDVKM. The chain's CDR3 is CASSLALEKLFF. For the CDR3, the DNA is TGTGCCAGCAGTTTGGCACTTGAAAAACTGTTTTTT.

This clonotype was seen ten or more times. The chain uses TRBV18 and TRBJ2-5; D could derive from TRBD1 or TRBD2 (5 bases each). The CDR3 is made up of 14 amino acids. The V end was cut by 6 bases, the J end by 1 base, with 12 bases between. The germline V gene has CDR1 KGHSH and CDR2 LQKENI. The CDR3 DNA sequence: TGTGCCAGCTCGCCCCCCGGGACCCAAGAGACCCAGTACTTC. It codes for CASSPPGTQETQYF.

This clonotype showed up many times. V and J are TRBV28 and TRBJ2-7; TRBD2 matches at 13 bases. With 4 bases clipped from V and 2 bases from J, the junction kept 8 bases outside the gene matches. The CDR3 runs to 17 residues. Germline V lookup: CDR1 MDHEN, CDR2 SYDVKM. In DNA, the CDR3 is TGTGCCAGCAGTTGGGGGACTAGCGGGACTATCACCTACGAGCAGTACTTC. Translation gives CASSWGTSGTITYEQYF.

This clonotype was found many times. The chain is built from TRBV28 and TRBJ2-7; 7 nucleotides agree with TRBD2. The CDR3 runs 16 residues. Unmatched junction bases numbered 18, after V lost 6 bases and J lost 7 bases. The germline CDR1 and CDR2 sequences are MDHEN and SYDVKM. This CDR3 is CASRETIAGVHGEQYF. CDR3 coding DNA: TGTGCCAGCAGGGAAACTATTGCGGGGGTTCACGGGGAGCAGTACTTC.

The chain has TRBV12-3 or TRBV12-4 and TRBJ1-1; TRBD1 is a possible D gene (6 bases). V was clipped by 6 bases and J by 2 bases, with 13 bases between them. The CDR3 runs 14 residues. As DNA, the CDR3 is TGTGCCAGCAGGTTCAGGGGTCCCAACACTGAAGCTTTCTTT. Its translation is CASRFRGPNTEAFF.

This clonotype was detected many times. This chain connects TRBV30 to TRBJ1-1, with D perhaps matching TRBD1 (5 bases). The CDR3 runs 13 residues. Germline-derived CDR1 and CDR2 are GTSNPN and SVGIG (reference sequence). V lost 1 base to trimming and J lost 0 bases, with 6 bases between them. For the CDR3, the DNA is TGTGCCTGGAGTGGGGGGGTGAACACTGAAGCTTTCTTT. Translated: CAWSGGVNTEAFF. Looking up the rest from reference TRBV30 and TRBJ1-1 gives the full variable domain: SQTIHQWPATLVQPVGSPLSLECTVEGTSNPNLYWYRQAAGRGLQLLFYSVGIGQISSEVPQNLSASRPQDRQFILSSKKLLLSDSGFYLCAWSGGVNTEAFFGQGTRLTVV.

This clonotype was observed once. The genes are TRBV4-2 and TRBJ2-5; D is possibly TRBD2 (6 bases). Germline CDR1 reads LGHNA; CDR2 reads YNFKEQ. V was cut by 0 bases and J by 3 bases, with 17 bases left in between. CDR3 length: 17 amino acids. The CDR3 here is CASSQDSGRGGEETQYF. Written as DNA, the CDR3 is TGTGCCAGCAGCCAAGATAGTGGGCGGGGTGGGGAAGAGACCCAGTACTTC.

This clonotype was counted ten times or more. This chain links TRBV12-3 or TRBV12-4 with TRBJ2-6; D is unclear. The CDR3 is 15 residues long. Trimming took off 4 bases at V and 0 bases at J, with 7 bases between the two ends. In nucleotides, the CDR3 is TGTGCCAGCAGTTCCCCGAACTCTGGGGCCAACGTCCTGACTTTC. Translation: CASSSPNSGANVLTF.

This clonotype occurred many times. The chain recombines TRBV7-2 with TRBJ2-4; 9 bases match TRBD2. The trim removed 4 bases at V and 0 bases at J, leaving 7 bases unmatched. CDR3 length: 17 amino acids. Germline V gene lookup returns CDR1 SGHTA and CDR2 FQGNSA. CDR3 nucleotide sequence: TGTGCCAGCAGCTCCCCGGGACTAGCTATAGCCAAAAACATTCAGTACTTC. Translated, it gives CASSSPGLAIAKNIQYF.

This clonotype was counted ten times or more. The chain links TRBV4-2 to TRBJ1-5, with D unclear. There are 18 residues in the CDR3. V shed 7 bases and J shed 5 bases, with 27 bases lying between them. Germline CDR1 LGHNA, CDR2 YNFKEQ. The CDR3 region is CASNQLPSGPLGYQPQHF. The CDR3 DNA follows: TGTGCCAGCAACCAGCTTCCCTCGGGTCCCCTGGGATATCAGCCCCAGCATTTT.

This clonotype has a count of ten or more. The chain carries TRBV29-1 and TRBJ2-3, with D perhaps TRBD2 (6 bases). Germline CDR1 is SQVTM and CDR2 is ANQGSEA. This CDR3 spans 14 amino acids. The V end was cut by 4 bases, the J end by 0 bases, with 11 bases between. This CDR3 is CSVALAPSTDTQYF. The CDR3 DNA reads as TGCAGCGTTGCACTAGCACCTAGCACAGATACGCAGTATTTT.

The CDR3 is CASSKSTSNTEAFF. As DNA, the CDR3 is TGTGCCAGTAGTAAGAGCACTTCGAACACTGAAGCTTTCTTT. V gene TRBV19 combines with J gene TRBJ1-1; D is undetermined. CDR3 size: 14 residues. Germline-derived CDR1 and CDR2 are LNHDA and SQIVND (reference sequence). The germline V and J ends were trimmed by 4 bases and 1 base, with 10 bases remaining between them.

The chain recombines TRBV28 with TRBJ1-5; 10 bases line up with TRBD1. Per the germline V gene, CDR1 is MDHEN and CDR2 is SYDVKM. CDR3 length: 16 residues. V lost 5 bases to trimming and J lost 4 bases; unmatched junction nucleotides: 8. The CDR3 loop reads CASSPPRQGANQPQHF. CDR3 in DNA: TGTGCCAGCAGTCCTCCTAGACAGGGGGCGAATCAGCCCCAGCATTTT.

This clonotype was counted between two and nine times. The V and J genes are TRBV27 and TRBJ2-5, with 11 bases lining up with TRBD2. Trimming took 0 bases from V and 5 from J; bases not matched to a gene: 14. Per germline, CDR1 MNHEY and CDR2 SMNVEV (reference sequence). The CDR3 consists of 19 residues. Here the CDR3 reads CASSLSWISGRELGETQYF. In nucleotides, the CDR3 is TGTGCCAGCAGTTTATCCTGGATTAGCGGGAGGGAGCTGGGGGAGACCCAGTACTTC.

This clonotype was seen at least ten times. The chain is built from TRBV29-1 and TRBJ1-2; TRBD1 is a possible D gene (6 bases). Germline CDR1 and CDR2: SQVTM and ANQGSEA. With 3 bases removed from V and 7 bases from J, the gap between germline ends came to 9 bases. CDR3 size: 11 residues. CDR3 nucleotides: TGCAGCGTTGATGGCAGGGGTGGCTACACCTTC. It yields the protein CSVDGRGGYTF.

This clonotype came up many times. The chain combines TRBV9 with TRBJ1-1; perhaps TRBD1 as D (6 bases). The CDR3 runs to 15 residues. Germline values: CDR1 SGDLS, CDR2 YYNGEE. V lost 2 bases to trimming and J lost 2 bases, with 13 bases between them. CDR3 sequence reads: CASSVISRGNTEAFF. The CDR3, as DNA: TGTGCCAGCAGCGTGATCAGCAGGGGAAACACTGAAGCTTTCTTT.

The V call is TRBV7-8, the J call TRBJ1-6, with 7 bases that match TRBD1. The V gene's germline CDR1 is SGHVS and CDR2 FQNEAQ. This CDR3 is 16 amino acids long. V lost 5 bases and J lost 6; bases outside the gene matches: 10. This chain's CDR3 is CASSRQGWIANSPLHF. The CDR3, as DNA: TGTGCCAGCAGCCGACAGGGTTGGATTGCTAATTCACCCCTCCACTTT. The full variable domain, in which reference TRBV7-8 and TRBJ1-6 provide the parts outside the CDR3, is GAGVSQSPRYKVAKRGQDVALRCDPISGHVSLFWYQQALGQGPEFLTYFQNEAQLDKSGLPSDRFFAERPEGSVSTLKIQRTQQEDSAVYLCASSRQGWIANSPLHFGNGTRLTVT.

The table lists this clonotype with many counts. This chain connects TRBV7-9 to TRBJ1-2; no firm D call. The CDR3 covers 15 residues. Trimming removed 2 bases from V and 3 bases from J, with 13 bases in between. The germline V gene has CDR1 SEHNR and CDR2 FQNEAQ (reference sequence). CDR3 sequence reads: CASSLPLNTHYGYTF. CDR3 DNA sequence: TGTGCCAGCAGCTTACCCTTGAATACCCACTATGGCTACACCTTC.

The genes are TRBV29-1 and TRBJ2-7; the D is unclear. CDR3 length: 11 residues. V dropped 6 bases and J dropped 4 bases, with 10 bases sitting between them. Germline loops: CDR1 SQVTM, CDR2 ANQGSEA. The CDR3 protein is CSVVQAYEQYF. The CDR3 coding sequence is TGCAGCGTCGTTCAAGCGTACGAGCAGTACTTC.

The table lists this clonotype with many counts. The chain couples TRBV20-1 to TRBJ2-7, with 11 bases matching TRBD2. The CDR3 sequence is 15 residues long. Germline CDR1 and CDR2: DFQATT and SNEGSKA (reference sequence). After removal of 6 bases from V and 3 bases from J, the junction contained 10 bases not matched to a gene. The CDR3 protein is CSAETSGSVYYEQYF. CDR3 in DNA: TGCAGTGCCGAAACTAGCGGGAGTGTCTACTACGAGCAGTACTTC.

V and J are TRBV20-1 and TRBJ2-7; 10 bases line up with TRBD1. The J segment lost 4 bases and the V segment lost 5 bases, leaving 8 bases of the junction unmatched. CDR3 length equals 14 residues. The V gene's germline CDR1 is DFQATT and CDR2 SNEGSKA (reference sequence). CDR3 DNA sequence: TGCAGTGCTGCCCGGACAGGGGGTCTGTACGAGCAGTACTTC. This codes for CSAARTGGLYEQYF.

Many counts were recorded for this clonotype. This sequence joins TRBV20-1 and TRBJ2-7; 9 positions match TRBD2. Per germline, CDR1 DFQATT and CDR2 SNEGSKA (reference sequence). V trimming: 7 bases; J trimming: 4 bases; junction bases outside the gene matches: 8. This CDR3 is 13 amino acids long. CDR3 sequence: CSGIAGGPYEQYF. CDR3 nucleotides: TGCAGTGGCATCGCGGGAGGGCCTTACGAGCAGTACTTC.

As to this clonotype: A much larger clone is a single base away; this may be a read error. The gene calls are TRBV28 and TRBJ2-7, with D possibly being TRBD1 (6 bases). The V gene's germline CDR1 is MDHEN and CDR2 SYDVKM. CDR3 length equals 14 residues. V was shortened by 5 bases and J by 4 bases, with 15 bases between the two germline ends. The CDR3: CASSAQGQGYEQYF. The CDR3 coding sequence is TGTGCCAGCAGTGCACAGGGACAAGGGTACGAGCAGTACTTC.

The V and J genes are TRBV12-3 or TRBV12-4 and TRBJ2-2, with D possibly matching TRBD2 (6 bases). Trimming took 6 bases from V and 5 from J, leaving 16 bases between them. The CDR3 contains 15 residues. The CDR3 DNA reads as TGTGCCAGCAGCCAGAGCGGCCGGGGGACCGGGGAGCTGTTTTTT. This encodes CASSQSGRGTGELFF.